The 4 T cell receptor beta chains presented below share a single source sample, sequenced in a study of spatial heterogeneity in lung cancer. TCRdb called the 5' RACE reads again in MiXCR, with one record for every CDR3 protein. Of 110,000 or so distinct CDR3 sequences in the sample, 10% to 14% are singletons; the top ten hold 20% to 30%. Time point noted: blood at routine non-recurrence follow-up after resection. The sample in question was PBMCs, obtained at follow-up. The receptors originated from a female donor with early-stage non-small cell lung cancer.

The chain couples TRBV2 to TRBJ1-1; 8 bases match TRBD1. Per germline, CDR1 SNHLY and CDR2 FYNNEI. This CDR3 region has 17 residues. V lost 1 base, J lost 3 bases, and 10 bases stayed unmatched. Here the CDR3 DNA reads TGTGCCAGCAGTGAAGGTCCAGGGACAGGAGAGGACACTGAAGCTTTCTTT. As protein: CASSEGPGTGEDTEAFF.

This clonotype has a handful of counts. The chain carries TRBV7-3 and TRBJ2-1; TRBD2 matches at 9 bases. CDR3 length: 15 amino acids. With V trimmed by 0 bases and J by 15 bases, 12 bases remained unmatched. The V gene's germline CDR1 is SGHTA and CDR2 FQGTGA. In DNA form, the CDR3 reads TGTGCCAGCAGCTTAACATCGTTAGCGGGAGATATACCGTTCTTC. Translation gives CASSLTSLAGDIPFF.

This clonotype was observed a few times. V is TRBV19 and J is TRBJ1-1, with 7 bases fitting TRBD1. CDR1 is LNHDA, CDR2 SQIVND, per germline (reference sequence). The CDR3 sequence is 14 residues long. The V segment lost 6 bases and the J segment 5 bases; nucleotides outside the gene matches: 9. The CDR3 bases are TGTGCCAGTAGACCCGAAACAGGGGAGACTGAAGCTTTCTTT. Translation gives CASRPETGETEAFF.

In its sample, this clonotype was seen many times. This chain connects TRBV7-2 to TRBJ1-2; TRBD1 might be the D (6 bases). Germline CDR1 is SGHTA and CDR2 is FQGNSA. Trimming removed 6 bases from V and 0 bases from J, with 11 bases in between. The CDR3 totals 14 residues. CDR3 region: CASRFTGSNYGYTF. CDR3 DNA sequence: TGTGCCAGCAGATTCACAGGGTCTAACTATGGCTACACCTTC.